The 7 T cell receptor beta chains in this list originate from one sample, sequenced in a study of T cells in Graves' hyperthyroidism and ophthalmopathy. Amplified TCR beta CDR3 regions derived from RNA transcripts. In the first-round RT-PCR of the TCR CDR3, the HTBI primer set was used. TCRdb processed the multiplex PCR reads anew with MiXCR; each CDR3 protein has one entry. The table has around 760,000 distinct CDR3 sequences, roughly a third seen once. Sequenced: blood. The source of these receptors is a woman between 35 and 50 years old with Graves' hyperthyroidism.

The chain joins TRBV24-1 to TRBJ2-5; D is undetermined. Germline CDR1 is KGHDR and CDR2 is SFDVKD. V dropped 3 bases and J dropped 5 bases, with 3 bases sitting between them. This CDR3 has 11 residues. The CDR3 protein is CATSDAETQYF. DNA of the CDR3: TGTGCCACCAGTGATGCTGAGACCCAGTACTTC.

V usage is TRBV7-9 and J usage is TRBJ2-2; TRBD1 matches at 8 bases. The V gene end was trimmed by 5 bases and the J gene end by 0 bases; junction bases not matched to a gene: 5. The CDR3 runs to 16 residues. The germline CDR1 and CDR2 sequences are SEHNR and FQNEAQ (reference sequence). The CDR3 sequence: CASSPGQDANTGELFF. The CDR3 coding sequence is TGTGCCAGCAGCCCGGGACAGGACGCGAACACCGGGGAGCTGTTTTTT. Drawing the rest from reference TRBV7-9 and TRBJ2-2, the complete variable domain is DTGVSQNPRHKITKRGQNVTFRCDPISEHNRLYWYRQTLGQGPEFLTYFQNEAQLEKSRLLSDRFSAERPKGSFSTLEIQRTEQGDSAMYLCASSPGQDANTGELFFGEGSRLTVL.

The chain joins TRBV9 to TRBJ1-3, with D unresolved. The length of the CDR3 is 16 residues. Germline CDR1 is SGDLS and CDR2 is YYNGEE. V lost 3 bases to trimming and J lost 2 bases, with 15 bases between them. The CDR3 sequence: CASSASPGSAGNTIYF. The DNA of the CDR3 is TGTGCCAGCAGCGCTTCTCCGGGATCTGCTGGAAACACCATATATTTT.

This clonotype was detected only a few times. The rearrangement joins TRBV2 to TRBJ1-1; the D gene is possibly TRBD1 (5 bases). CDR1 is SNHLY, CDR2 FYNNEI, per germline. V was pared by 6 bases and J by 0 bases, with 20 bases between. This CDR3 spans 17 amino acids. The CDR3 protein is CASRSIFGGSLNTEAFF. Here the CDR3 DNA reads TGTGCCAGCAGGTCGATATTTGGGGGGAGTTTGAACACTGAAGCTTTCTTT.

The V and J genes are TRBV4-1 and TRBJ1-1; maybe TRBD1 (5 bases). The CDR3 has 12 residues. CDR1 MGHRA and CDR2 YSYEKL come from the germline V gene. Between the trimmed V and J ends, which lost 1 base and 13 bases, there was a span of 13 bases. The CDR3 loop reads CASSQVPGRVFF. The DNA of the CDR3 is TGCGCCAGCAGCCAAGTGCCGGGACGAGTTTTCTTT.

The chain links TRBV7-3 to TRBJ1-2; maybe TRBD1 (5 bases). The CDR3 sequence is 16 residues long. Germline V gene sequence: CDR1 SGHTA, CDR2 FQGTGA. V dropped 2 bases and J dropped 7 bases, with 20 bases sitting between them. This chain's CDR3 is CASSLGAQFSNVGYTF. The CDR3 DNA reads as TGTGCCAGCAGCTTAGGGGCACAATTTTCAAATGTTGGCTACACCTTC.

This clonotype was picked up one time. The V and J genes are TRBV29-1 and TRBJ2-7; TRBD1 aligns across 9 bases. J lost 8 bases, V lost 5 bases, and 10 bases had no gene match. The CDR3 runs 13 residues. CDR1 is SQVTM and CDR2 is ANQGSEA in the germline V gene. The DNA of the CDR3 is TGCAGCGTTACCGGGACAGGGTACGACAAGCAGTACTTC. Translation gives CSVTGTGYDKQYF.